The present T cell receptor beta chain was sequenced within a study of STAT5B mutations in CD4+ large granular lymphocyte leukemia. Notes on this clone: Its antigen is still unknown.

TCRdb's table, derived via immunoSEQ multiplex PCR, lists solely in-frame clones and lacks some. The sample consists of tens of thousands of clones, around three quarters of them appearing once. Study-wide results and limits: TRBV06-family usage was enriched in top patient clones (8/27) versus controls (2/35).

Germline V gives CDR1 SEHNR, CDR2 FQNEAQ (reference sequence). Trimming took off 4 bases at V and 4 bases at J, with 8 bases between the two ends. CDR3 length equals 12 residues. The gene calls are TRBV7-9 and TRBJ2-7; no clear D. The clonotype originates from a human donor in good health. The sample was CD4+ T cells from blood buffy coats. The CDR3 bases are TGTGCCAGCAGCTCCGTGGTGTACGAGCAGTACTTC. This codes for CASSSVVYEQYF.